Listed below are T cell receptor beta chains from one sample, sequenced in a study of T cells after yellow fever vaccination. TCRdb reanalysed the 5' RACE reads using MiXCR and keeps one entry per CDR3 protein. The sample has hundreds of thousands of distinct CDR3 sequences, approximately 21% seen once. The sequences come from PBMCs, collected 15 days after the yellow fever booster vaccination. All receptors come from a man aged 25-40 years who received the YFV17D yellow fever vaccine. Each CDR3 is given with its conserved first and last residue. A D gene is named only where the DNA matches it firmly. Not every row has a clone size; where given, it reads once, few, many or a size class.

abundance: few
len: 13
j_gene: TRBJ2-5
v_gene: TRBV7-2
d_gene: .
CDR3aa: CASSLVRGSAQYF
CDR3nt: TGTGCCAGCAGCTTAGTGCGAGGGTCGGCCCAGTACTTC

abundance: few
len: 14
j_gene: TRBJ1-1
v_gene: TRBV29-1
d_gene: .
CDR3aa: CSVESWGLNTEAFF
CDR3nt: TGCAGCGTTGAAAGTTGGGGGCTGAACACTGAAGCTTTCTTT

abundance: .
len: 13
j_gene: TRBJ2-2
v_gene: TRBV24-1
d_gene: .
CDR3aa: CATNSTRAGELFF
CDR3nt: TGTGCCACCAATTCGACCCGGGCCGGGGAGCTGTTTTTT

abundance: few
len: 14
j_gene: TRBJ2-7
v_gene: TRBV7-2
d_gene: TRBD1
CDR3aa: CASSLVTGGVEQYF
CDR3nt: TGTGCCAGCAGCTTAGTCACAGGGGGCGTCGAGCAGTACTTC

abundance: few
len: 19
j_gene: TRBJ1-5
v_gene: TRBV6-1
d_gene: .
CDR3aa: CASRSLLKQGTISNQPQHF
CDR3nt: TGTGCCAGCAGGTCCCTATTAAAACAGGGAACTATTAGCAATCAGCCCCAGCATTTT

abundance: .
len: 18
j_gene: TRBJ2-7
v_gene: TRBV5-6
d_gene: TRBD2
CDR3aa: CASSLVLAGGPGGYEQYF
CDR3nt: TGTGCCAGCAGCTTGGTTCTAGCGGGAGGGCCCGGCGGCTACGAGCAGTACTTC

abundance: .
len: 13
j_gene: TRBJ2-1
v_gene: TRBV28
d_gene: TRBD2
CDR3aa: CASRLAGNNEQFF
CDR3nt: TGTGCCAGCAGACTAGCGGGGAACAATGAGCAGTTCTTC

abundance: few
len: 13
j_gene: TRBJ2-3
v_gene: TRBV12-3/TRBV12-4
d_gene: .
CDR3aa: CASSVRRTDTQYF
CDR3nt: TGTGCCAGCAGTGTCCGGAGGACAGATACGCAGTATTTT

abundance: few
len: 16
j_gene: TRBJ2-3
v_gene: TRBV6-5
d_gene: .
CDR3aa: CASSYSAGTVTDTQYF
CDR3nt: TGTGCCAGCAGTTACTCGGCAGGGACGGTCACAGATACGCAGTATTTT

abundance: .
len: 14
j_gene: TRBJ2-6
v_gene: TRBV20-1
d_gene: TRBD2
CDR3aa: CSAMAGAGANVLTF
CDR3nt: TGCAGTGCTATGGCGGGAGCTGGGGCCAACGTCCTGACTTTC

abundance: few
len: 13
j_gene: TRBJ2-2
v_gene: TRBV11-2
d_gene: .
CDR3aa: CASSLTSVGELFF
CDR3nt: TGTGCCAGCAGCTTGACCAGCGTGGGGGAGCTGTTTTTT

abundance: once
len: 18
j_gene: TRBJ2-5
v_gene: TRBV4-1
d_gene: .
CDR3aa: CASSQAKGGLLYQETQYF
CDR3nt: TGCGCCAGCAGCCAAGCGAAAGGGGGACTCTTGTACCAAGAGACCCAGTACTTC

abundance: many
len: 19
j_gene: TRBJ2-7
v_gene: TRBV25-1
d_gene: TRBD2
CDR3aa: CARLQGGPLEAGACYEQYF
CDR3nt: TGTGCCCGATTGCAGGGCGGTCCACTAGAAGCGGGAGCTTGCTACGAGCAGTACTTC

abundance: few
len: 16
j_gene: TRBJ2-1
v_gene: TRBV5-1
d_gene: TRBD2
CDR3aa: CASSLVGLAGGNEQFF
CDR3nt: TGTGCCAGCAGCTTAGTGGGGCTAGCGGGAGGCAATGAGCAGTTCTTC

abundance: .
len: 14
j_gene: TRBJ1-1
v_gene: TRBV6-5
d_gene: .
CDR3aa: CASSYAGFSAEAFF
CDR3nt: TGTGCCAGCAGTTACGCAGGGTTTTCGGCTGAAGCTTTCTTT

abundance: .
len: 12
j_gene: TRBJ1-1
v_gene: TRBV27
d_gene: TRBD1
CDR3aa: CASKSGGTEAFF
CDR3nt: TGTGCCAGCAAATCAGGGGGCACTGAAGCTTTCTTT

abundance: .
len: 13
j_gene: TRBJ2-7
v_gene: TRBV12-3/TRBV12-4
d_gene: .
CDR3aa: CASSQNQGGEQYF
CDR3nt: TGTGCCAGCAGTCAAAATCAGGGTGGCGAGCAGTACTTC

abundance: .
len: 13
j_gene: TRBJ1-2
v_gene: TRBV5-6
d_gene: .
CDR3aa: CASSPGVHYGYTF
CDR3nt: TGTGCCAGCAGCCCAGGGGTTCACTATGGCTACACCTTC

abundance: few
len: 13
j_gene: TRBJ2-5
v_gene: TRBV28
d_gene: .
CDR3aa: CASNVWVGNPQYF
CDR3nt: TGTGCCAGCAATGTATGGGTGGGGAACCCCCAGTACTTC

abundance: .
len: 16
j_gene: TRBJ2-2
v_gene: TRBV5-1
d_gene: .
CDR3aa: CASSLERIANTGELFF
CDR3nt: TGCGCCAGCAGCTTGGAGCGGATTGCGAACACCGGGGAGCTGTTTTTT

abundance: .
len: 16
j_gene: TRBJ2-3
v_gene: TRBV5-1
d_gene: .
CDR3aa: CASSEGHTAGTDTQYF
CDR3nt: TGCGCCAGCAGCGAGGGTCACACCGCGGGCACAGATACGCAGTATTTT

abundance: .
len: 13
j_gene: TRBJ2-1
v_gene: TRBV2
d_gene: .
CDR3aa: CASSEPGGDEQFF
CDR3nt: TGTGCCAGCAGTGAACCCGGAGGGGATGAGCAGTTCTTC

abundance: .
len: 15
j_gene: TRBJ2-3
v_gene: TRBV9
d_gene: TRBD1
CDR3aa: CASSTWDRDTDTQYF
CDR3nt: TGTGCCAGCAGCACGTGGGACAGGGATACAGATACGCAGTATTTT

abundance: few
len: 13
j_gene: TRBJ1-1
v_gene: TRBV12-5
d_gene: .
CDR3aa: CASGAQGGTEAFF
CDR3nt: TGTGCTAGTGGAGCACAGGGTGGGACTGAAGCTTTCTTT

abundance: few
len: 15
j_gene: TRBJ2-1
v_gene: TRBV11-2
d_gene: .
CDR3aa: CASTLGGLANNEQFF
CDR3nt: TGTGCCAGCACCTTGGGGGGCCTCGCAAACAATGAGCAGTTCTTC

abundance: few
len: 15
j_gene: TRBJ2-1
v_gene: TRBV12-3/TRBV12-4
d_gene: .
CDR3aa: CATQEWELSYNEQFF
CDR3nt: TGTGCCACTCAAGAGTGGGAACTCTCCTACAATGAGCAGTTCTTC

abundance: few
len: 14
j_gene: TRBJ1-5
v_gene: TRBV2
d_gene: TRBD1
CDR3aa: CASWTGVSNQPQHF
CDR3nt: TGTGCCAGTTGGACAGGGGTTAGCAATCAGCCCCAGCATTTT

abundance: .
len: 15
j_gene: TRBJ2-2
v_gene: TRBV18
d_gene: .
CDR3aa: CASSPGISNTGELFF
CDR3nt: TGTGCCAGCTCACCAGGGATCTCGAACACCGGGGAGCTGTTTTTT

abundance: few
len: 13
j_gene: TRBJ1-1
v_gene: TRBV20-1
d_gene: .
CDR3aa: CSARGEINTEAFF
CDR3nt: TGCAGTGCTAGAGGGGAGATTAACACTGAAGCTTTCTTT

abundance: few
len: 17
j_gene: TRBJ1-5
v_gene: TRBV6-1
d_gene: TRBD1
CDR3aa: CASSGGTGVFRNQPQHF
CDR3nt: TGTGCCAGCAGTGGCGGGACAGGGGTATTTCGCAATCAGCCCCAGCATTTT

abundance: .
len: 19
j_gene: TRBJ2-1
v_gene: TRBV20-1
d_gene: TRBD2
CDR3aa: CSAKGSGTSVAPAYNEQFF
CDR3nt: TGCAGTGCAAAAGGATCCGGGACTAGCGTCGCCCCTGCCTACAATGAGCAGTTCTTC

abundance: few
len: 14
j_gene: TRBJ2-7
v_gene: TRBV19
d_gene: .
CDR3aa: CASSMQGSSYEQYF
CDR3nt: TGTGCCAGTAGTATGCAGGGATCCTCCTACGAGCAGTACTTC

abundance: .
len: 17
j_gene: TRBJ2-3
v_gene: TRBV12-3/TRBV12-4
d_gene: .
CDR3aa: CASSFWGSGASTDTQYF
CDR3nt: TGTGCCAGCAGTTTCTGGGGGAGCGGAGCTAGCACAGATACGCAGTATTTT

abundance: few
len: 14
j_gene: TRBJ2-2
v_gene: TRBV7-9
d_gene: TRBD1
CDR3aa: CASSEQGGTGELFF
CDR3nt: TGTGCCAGCAGCGAACAGGGGGGTACCGGGGAGCTGTTTTTT

abundance: many
len: 14
j_gene: TRBJ2-1
v_gene: TRBV19
d_gene: .
CDR3aa: CATTEARSYNEQFF
CDR3nt: TGTGCCACTACGGAGGCCAGGTCCTACAATGAGCAGTTCTTC

abundance: few
len: 15
j_gene: TRBJ2-1
v_gene: TRBV20-1
d_gene: .
CDR3aa: CSARGQGFSYNEQFF
CDR3nt: TGCAGTGCTAGAGGTCAGGGATTCTCCTACAATGAGCAGTTCTTC

abundance: few
len: 15
j_gene: TRBJ2-2
v_gene: TRBV15
d_gene: .
CDR3aa: CATSRDLVGTGELFF
CDR3nt: TGTGCCACCAGCAGAGATCTAGTGGGCACCGGGGAGCTGTTTTTT

abundance: few
len: 13
j_gene: TRBJ2-5
v_gene: TRBV9
d_gene: .
CDR3aa: CASSASLRETQYF
CDR3nt: TGTGCCAGCAGCGCCTCTTTGAGGGAGACCCAGTACTTC

abundance: .
len: 14
j_gene: TRBJ2-7
v_gene: TRBV20-1
d_gene: TRBD1
CDR3aa: CSARGGQGSLEQYF
CDR3nt: TGCAGTGCTAGAGGGGGACAGGGTTCCCTCGAGCAGTACTTC

abundance: .
len: 15
j_gene: TRBJ2-1
v_gene: TRBV24-1
d_gene: .
CDR3aa: CATSDLLTMGNEQFF
CDR3nt: TGTGCCACCAGTGATTTGTTGACTATGGGCAATGAGCAGTTCTTC

abundance: .
len: 13
j_gene: TRBJ2-2
v_gene: TRBV20-1
d_gene: .
CDR3aa: CSAREAGTGELFF
CDR3nt: TGCAGTGCTAGAGAGGCCGGGACCGGGGAGCTGTTTTTT

abundance: .
len: 13
j_gene: TRBJ2-1
v_gene: TRBV9
d_gene: .
CDR3aa: CASSVNPPDEQFF
CDR3nt: TGTGCCAGCAGCGTAAATCCGCCTGATGAGCAGTTCTTC